The 21 T cell receptor beta chains presented below share a single source sample, sequenced in a study of identical twins. MiXCR was run by TCRdb on the 5' RACE reads, yielding one entry per CDR3 protein. The sample contains around 100,000 distinct CDR3 sequences, roughly 6% of which appear only once. The sample consisted of memory T cells sorted from blood. Source of these receptors: a woman aged 45-59 years in good health.

V and J are TRBV2 and TRBJ2-3; 7 bases agree with TRBD2. Per the germline V gene, CDR1 is SNHLY and CDR2 is FYNNEI. There are 17 residues in the CDR3. The V and J ends lost 4 bases and 2 bases, in that order; junction bases with no gene match: 12. The chain's CDR3 is CASSVLGLTSLTDTQYF. The CDR3 DNA reads TGTGCCAGCAGTGTTCTGGGGCTGACTAGCCTCACAGATACGCAGTATTTT.

The chain couples TRBV5-1 to TRBJ1-3, with 11 bases that match TRBD1. Per the germline V gene, CDR1 is SGHRS and CDR2 is YFSETQ. Germline trimming cut 4 bases from V and 3 bases from J; bases unmatched to any gene: 6. The CDR3 consists of 16 residues. The CDR3 DNA reads TGCGCCAGCAGCCCAGGACAGGGGGCTGATGGAAACACCATATATTTT. Translated, it gives CASSPGQGADGNTIYF.

This clonotype was detected ten times or more. The chain has TRBV19 and TRBJ2-3; TRBD1 might be the D (7 bases). V shed 11 bases and J shed 1 base, with 10 bases lying between them. The CDR3 totals 12 residues. Germline V gene lookup returns CDR1 LNHDA and CDR2 SQIVND (reference sequence). This chain's CDR3 is CASRGGTDTQYF. For the CDR3, the DNA is TGTGCCTCCAGGGGGGGCACAGATACGCAGTATTTT.

The gene calls are TRBV4-2 and TRBJ1-5; the D gene is possibly TRBD1 (6 bases). Germline V lookup: CDR1 LGHNA, CDR2 YNFKEQ. The CDR3 is 14 amino acids. Trimming stripped 0 bases from V and 7 bases from J, with 10 bases between. CDR3 sequence: CASSQDRGVQPQHF. The CDR3 DNA reads as TGTGCCAGCAGCCAAGATAGGGGGGTCCAGCCCCAGCATTTT.

Many counts were recorded for this clonotype. This rearrangement joins TRBV12-3 or TRBV12-4 to TRBJ1-2; D unresolved. There are 13 residues in the CDR3. V was shortened by 5 bases and J by 2 bases, with 9 bases between the two germline ends. This CDR3 is CASSPVLNYGYTF. As DNA, the CDR3 is TGTGCCAGCAGTCCGGTTCTAAACTATGGCTACACCTTC.

This clonotype was observed many times. CDR3 sequence: CASSLDSRQFF. CDR3 sequence (DNA): TGCGCCAGCAGCTTGGACTCCAGACAGTTCTTC. The chain joins TRBV5-1 to TRBJ2-1; unclear D gene. V lost 0 bases and J lost 13, with 8 bases in between. The CDR3 runs 11 residues. Germline CDR1 reads SGHRS; CDR2 reads YFSETQ.

In this sample, this clonotype turned up many times. The CDR3 reads CASSYGQGPNTEAFF. In DNA form, the CDR3 reads TGTGCCAGCAGTTACGGTCAGGGTCCGAACACTGAAGCTTTCTTT. The V call is TRBV6-6, the J call TRBJ1-1; TRBD1 might be the D (5 bases). The germline CDR1 and CDR2 sequences are MNHNY and SVGAGI (reference sequence). Trimming removed 2 bases at V and 1 base at J, with 11 bases between. This CDR3 contains 15 residues.

This clonotype appeared many times. CDR3 DNA sequence: TGTGCCAGCATCCCGAGGTCGAGGGCGTCTAACTATGGCTACACCTTC. The encoded protein is CASIPRSRASNYGYTF. This chain uses TRBV28 with TRBJ1-2; D call uncertain. The CDR3 covers 16 residues. Trimming cost V 7 bases and J 0 bases, with 18 bases left between them. Germline values: CDR1 MDHEN, CDR2 SYDVKM.

This clonotype was seen ten or more times. V and J are TRBV30 and TRBJ2-6; TRBD1 matches at 7 bases. The CDR3 length is 18 residues. Germline V gene lookup returns CDR1 GTSNPN and CDR2 SVGIG (reference sequence). The V and J ends lost 2 bases and 0 bases, in that order; junction bases with no gene match: 10. The CDR3 bases are TGTGCCTGGAGTCCGTGGGACAGCCTTTTCTCTGGGGCCAACGTCCTGACTTTC. Its translation: CAWSPWDSLFSGANVLTF.

In this sample, this clonotype turned up many times. The V gene is TRBV28, the J gene TRBJ2-5; D not certain. Trimming shortened V by 7 bases and J by 4 bases, and 10 bases separated the two germline ends. The CDR3 sequence is 12 residues long. In germline, CDR1 is MDHEN, CDR2 SYDVKM. The CDR3 reads CASKSGPETQYF. In DNA form, the CDR3 reads TGTGCCAGCAAAAGTGGCCCAGAGACCCAGTACTTC.

This chain's CDR3 is CAWGGQGRDTGELFF. The CDR3 nucleotides read TGTGCCTGGGGAGGACAGGGGCGAGACACCGGGGAGCTGTTTTTT. The J gene is TRBJ2-2, the V gene TRBV30, with TRBD1 matching over 9 bases. This CDR3 has 15 residues. Germline-derived CDR1 and CDR2 are GTSNPN and SVGIG (reference sequence). V gave up 5 bases and J gave up 3 bases; unmatched junction bases: 7.

V gene TRBV20-1 combines with J gene TRBJ2-3, with a weak D call TRBD2 (5 bases). The CDR3 consists of 15 residues. CDR1 is DFQATT, CDR2 SNEGSKA, per germline (reference sequence). With 2 bases removed from V and 2 bases from J, the gap between germline ends came to 14 bases. The CDR3 DNA sequence: TGCAGTGCTAGATTTTTAGCGCCCGACACAGATACGCAGTATTTT. Amino acids: CSARFLAPDTDTQYF.

This clonotype was recorded a few times. The chain couples TRBV15 to TRBJ2-7; either TRBD1 or TRBD2 may supply D (5 bases each). Deletions cut 0 bases from V and 6 bases from J, with 15 bases between. CDR1 LNHNV and CDR2 YYDKDF come from the germline V gene (reference sequence). This CDR3 has 15 residues. The CDR3 bases are TGTGCCACCAGCAGAGATCGAACGGGGCGGTCCGAGCAGTACTTC. Its protein is CATSRDRTGRSEQYF.

The V and J genes are TRBV11-3 and TRBJ2-3; 14 bases align to TRBD2. V lost 3 bases, J lost 5 bases, and 1 base stayed unmatched. In germline, CDR1 is SGHNT, CDR2 YENEEA. This CDR3 has 15 amino acids. CDR3 sequence: CASSFGLAGGDTQYF. CDR3 nucleotides: TGTGCCAGCAGCTTTGGACTAGCGGGAGGAGATACGCAGTATTTT.

This clonotype was found many times. The J gene is TRBJ1-1, the V gene TRBV20-1; no firm D call. The V end was cut by 6 bases, the J end by 6 bases, with 11 bases between. The CDR3 runs to 11 residues. Germline assignment: CDR1 DFQATT and CDR2 SNEGSKA (reference sequence). The CDR3 reads CSATPSAEAFF. The CDR3, as DNA: TGCAGTGCCACTCCGAGTGCTGAAGCTTTCTTT.

This clonotype was detected ten times or more. The chain uses TRBV29-1 and TRBJ2-3; D is possibly TRBD2 (6 bases). Germline CDR1 SQVTM, CDR2 ANQGSEA. Deletions cut 7 bases from V and 5 bases from J, with 13 bases between. This CDR3 has 12 residues. DNA of the CDR3: TGCAGCGCAAAAATGGGGGGAGATACGCAGTATTTT. Its protein is CSAKMGGDTQYF.

At least ten counts were recorded for this clonotype. V and J are TRBV10-3 and TRBJ2-5, with 11 bases aligning to TRBD1. This CDR3 contains 14 residues. The trim removed 4 bases at V and 6 bases at J, leaving 4 bases unmatched. The germline V gene has CDR1 ENHRY and CDR2 SYGVKD. In DNA, the CDR3 is TGTGCCATCAGTGCCGGGACAGGGGGACAGACCCAGTACTTC. Translated: CAISAGTGGQTQYF.

In this sample, this clonotype turned up many times. The gene calls are TRBV5-1 and TRBJ2-1; possibly TRBD2 for D (6 bases). The CDR3 is 17 residues long. Deletions cut 0 bases from V and 2 bases from J, with 15 bases between. Germline CDR1 is SGHRS and CDR2 is YFSETQ. The CDR3 spells CASSLAPAGTAYNEQFF. CDR3 bases: TGCGCCAGCAGCTTGGCCCCCGCGGGGACGGCCTACAATGAGCAGTTCTTC.

This clonotype has just a few counts. V usage is TRBV5-1 and J usage is TRBJ2-5, with TRBD1 matching 7 bases. The CDR3 loop spans 15 amino acids. Trimming took 0 bases from V and 5 from J; bases not matched to a gene: 7. Germline V gene data show CDR1 as SGHRS and CDR2 as YFSETQ. CDR3 nucleotides: TGCGCCAGCAGCTTGGCGTTTGGGACAGCGGAGACCCAGTACTTC. The encoded protein is CASSLAFGTAETQYF.

This clonotype was counted at least ten times. The chain combines TRBV5-1 with TRBJ1-4, with D possibly matching TRBD1 (6 bases). CDR1 and CDR2 from the germline V gene are SGHRS and YFSETQ. The CDR3 has 16 residues. Trimming removed 0 bases at V and 3 bases at J, with 12 bases between. This CDR3 reads CASSLGGQPPNEKLFF. In DNA, the CDR3 is TGCGCCAGCAGCTTGGGCGGACAGCCCCCTAATGAAAAACTGTTTTTT.

This clonotype turned up a few times. The chain combines TRBV4-2 with TRBJ1-2; D possibly corresponds to TRBD1 (5 bases). Trimming removed 0 bases from V and 4 bases from J, with 15 bases in between. CDR1 is LGHNA and CDR2 is YNFKEQ in the germline V gene. This CDR3 spans 16 amino acids. The CDR3 DNA reads TGTGCCAGCAGCCAAGAGGGACGGATGGTGACCTATGGCTACACCTTC. Translating gives CASSQEGRMVTYGYTF.